The 7 T cell receptor beta chains given below trace back to one sample, sequenced in a study of CD8 T cells in ankylosing spondylitis. Using its own MiXCR run on the 5' RACE reads, TCRdb lists one record per CDR3 protein. The top ten clones hold over 6.5% of a sample with just under 550,000 distinct CDR3 sequences, 10% to 15% of them seen once. Their cognate antigens are unknown. Study-wide results and caveats: Eight or nine highly homologous variants formed a TCR beta motif that appeared characteristic of ankylosing spondylitis blood.

The source material was blood, either unsorted or a sorted T cell fraction (not recorded which). The receptor source for this set is a male donor with ankylosing spondylitis.

This clonotype showed up just a few times. The genes are TRBV7-9 and TRBJ2-1; 7 nucleotides align to TRBD1. Germline V gene lookup returns CDR1 SEHNR and CDR2 FQNEAQ (reference sequence). This CDR3 is built from 17 residues. V gave up 5 bases and J gave up 9 bases; unmatched junction bases: 19. CDR3 in DNA: TGTGCCAGCAGCCCCCTGGACAGGCATGGCCTAGGTGGTGAGCAGTTCTTC. It codes for CASSPLDRHGLGGEQFF.

This clonotype was counted only a few times. The CDR3, as DNA: TGTGCCAGCAGTTTTGGTGAGGGTGAAGCTTTCTTT. Its protein product is CASSFGEGEAFF. The chain employs TRBV12-3 or TRBV12-4 and TRBJ1-1; D gene ambiguous. V was pared by 3 bases and J by 7 bases, with 9 bases between. The CDR3 has 12 amino acids.

The chain is built from TRBV24-1 and TRBJ2-5; D unclear. From germline, CDR1 is KGHDR and CDR2 SFDVKD. The ends were cut back, 0 bases at V and 2 bases at J, with 6 bases in the middle. This CDR3 comprises 14 residues. The CDR3: CATSDLLGQETQYF. In DNA form, the CDR3 reads TGTGCCACCAGTGATTTGTTGGGGCAAGAGACCCAGTACTTC.

Only a few counts were recorded for this clonotype. The CDR3 region is CSARTGGGNEQFF. In DNA form, the CDR3 reads TGCAGCGCCCGGACAGGGGGCGGGAATGAGCAGTTCTTC. The gene calls are TRBV29-1 and TRBJ2-1, with 11 bases matching TRBD1. The CDR3 has 13 residues. Germline CDR1 reads SQVTM; CDR2 reads ANQGSEA. V lost 7 bases to trimming and J lost 7 bases; unmatched junction nucleotides: 6.

The genes are TRBV5-1 and TRBJ2-7, with D possibly TRBD2 on 6 matching bases. The CDR3 totals 15 residues. Germline lookup yields CDR1 SGHRS and CDR2 YFSETQ. V lost 4 bases and J lost 3, with 17 bases in between. The CDR3 nucleotides are TGCGCCAGCAGCGTGCGGGGAGACACGAGCTACGAGCAGTACTTC. Amino acids: CASSVRGDTSYEQYF.

This clonotype was detected many times. The V and J genes are TRBV20-1 and TRBJ2-2; 10 bases are shared with TRBD2. Trimming at V came to 3 bases and at J to 3 bases, leaving 4 bases not matched to a gene. CDR1 and CDR2 (germline): DFQATT, SNEGSKA (reference sequence). The CDR3 sequence is 15 residues long. CDR3 residues: CSARLAGVDTGELFF. CDR3 sequence (DNA): TGCAGTGCTAGGCTAGCGGGAGTTGACACCGGGGAGCTGTTTTTT.

For this clonotype: Sequence at one end of the junction differs from germline and may be a read error. V gene TRBV29-1 combines with J gene TRBJ2-5, with D maybe TRBD1 (6 bases). The CDR3 has 13 amino acids. CDR1 is SQVTM and CDR2 is ANQGSEA in the germline V gene. CDR3 residues: CRVERQGKETQYF. Here the CDR3 DNA reads TGCAGGGTTGAGAGGCAGGGGAAAGAGACCCAGTACTTC.